Shown below are 30 T cell receptor beta chains from a single sample sequenced in a study of blood T cell repertoires in COVID-19. The repertoire was sequenced with immunoSEQ multiplex PCR; TCRdb's copy has only in-frame clones and lacks some. The data show a few hundred thousand clones, under 90% seen once. The sequencing input was PBMCs or T cells enriched from blood (not recorded which). These TCRs come from a middle-aged man who had recovered from COVID-19.

The rearrangement uses TRBV27 and TRBJ1-4, with a weak D call TRBD1 (5 bases). V lost 2 bases, J lost 7 bases, and 14 bases lay in between. CDR1 is MNHEY and CDR2 is SMNVEV in the germline V gene (reference sequence). The CDR3 has 15 residues. The CDR3 loop reads CASSLRGVVGEKLFF. CDR3 nucleotide sequence: TGTGCCAGCAGTTTACGGGGGGTAGTAGGTGAAAAACTGTTTTTT.

The CDR3: CASSSVGGGNQPQHF. CDR3 in DNA: TGTGCCAGCAGCTCGGTCGGGGGGGGCAATCAGCCCCAGCATTTT. This chain connects TRBV7-9 to TRBJ1-5, with TRBD1 as a possible D gene (5 bases). V shed 4 bases and J shed 2 bases, with 12 bases lying between them. The germline V gene has CDR1 SEHNR and CDR2 FQNEAQ (reference sequence). The CDR3 has 15 amino acids.

This chain joins TRBV18 and TRBJ1-6; 10 bases line up with TRBD1. The germline V gene encodes CDR1 KGHSH and CDR2 LQKENI. The CDR3 spans 14 residues. J lost 8 bases, V lost 3 bases, and 1 base had no gene match. CDR3 coding DNA: TGTGCCAGCTCACCGGACAGGGGGTATTCACCCCTCCACTTT. Translation gives CASSPDRGYSPLHF.

The genes are TRBV7-2 and TRBJ1-5, with 7 bases identical to TRBD1. Per germline, CDR1 SGHTA and CDR2 FQGNSA. The V segment lost 0 bases and the J segment 6 bases; nucleotides outside the gene matches: 5. The CDR3 has 15 residues. The CDR3: CASSLAAGGGQPQHF. The CDR3 DNA reads TGTGCCAGCAGCTTAGCAGCAGGGGGTGGTCAGCCCCAGCATTTT.

The rearrangement uses TRBV5-4 and TRBJ1-1; D is unclear. Germline V CDR1 and CDR2: SGHNT, YYREEE (reference sequence). The CDR3 extends over 14 amino acids. Trimming left V 4 bases short and J 2 bases short, with 12 bases between. This CDR3 is CASSVTRKNTEAFF. The CDR3 coding sequence is TGTGCCAGCAGCGTTACCAGGAAAAACACTGAAGCTTTCTTT.

The rearrangement links TRBV5-1 to TRBJ1-1; D unclear. Germline V gene lookup returns CDR1 SGHRS and CDR2 YFSETQ. There are 13 residues in the CDR3. The V gene lost 0 bases and the J gene lost 1 base, with 4 bases spanning the gap. The CDR3 sequence is CASSLVRNTEAFF. The DNA of the CDR3 is TGCGCCAGCAGCTTGGTTAGGAACACTGAAGCTTTCTTT.

There are a few counts of this clone. CDR3 DNA: TGTGCCAGCAGAGGACAGGTCTATGGCTACACCTTC. The encoded protein is CASRGQVYGYTF. The chain uses TRBV2 and TRBJ1-2, with TRBD1 matching over 7 bases. Germline V gene sequence: CDR1 SNHLY, CDR2 FYNNEI. The V segment lost 6 bases and the J segment 4 bases; nucleotides outside the gene matches: 2. The CDR3 runs 12 residues.

The V gene is TRBV4-1, the J gene TRBJ1-5; maybe TRBD1 (5 bases). CDR1 is MGHRA, CDR2 YSYEKL, per germline. CDR3 length equals 15 residues. The V gene lost 0 bases and the J gene lost 5 bases, with 11 bases spanning the gap. CDR3 coding DNA: TGCGCCAGCAGCCAAGATTGGGGGGATTATCAGCCCCAGCATTTT. Translating gives CASSQDWGDYQPQHF.

J is TRBJ1-2 and V is TRBV30, with D possibly matching TRBD1 (5 bases). V was cut by 6 bases and J by 5 bases, with 19 bases left in between. Germline loops: CDR1 GTSNPN, CDR2 SVGIG (reference sequence). CDR3 length: 14 amino acids. The CDR3 region is CACPQSTGDYGYTF. The CDR3 DNA follows: TGTGCCTGCCCTCAGAGTACAGGAGATTATGGCTACACCTTC. Drawing the rest from reference TRBV30 and TRBJ1-2, the complete variable domain is SQTIHQWPATLVQPVGSPLSLECTVEGTSNPNLYWYRQAAGRGLQLLFYSVGIGQISSEVPQNLSASRPQDRQFILSSKKLLLSDSGFYLCACPQSTGDYGYTFGSGTRLTVV.

The chain carries TRBV5-4 and TRBJ2-1; TRBD2 aligns across 8 bases. The CDR3 consists of 15 residues. With V trimmed by 4 bases and J by 6 bases, 9 bases remained unmatched. Germline V gives CDR1 SGHNT, CDR2 YYREEE (reference sequence). The CDR3 DNA sequence: TGTGCCAGCAGCCTCTCAGCGGGGGAATCCAATGAGCAGTTCTTC. Amino acid sequence: CASSLSAGESNEQFF.

The chain is built from TRBV2 and TRBJ2-7; D may be TRBD1 (5 bases). The CDR3 runs to 12 residues. V was shortened by 10 bases and J by 5 bases, with 15 bases between the two germline ends. Germline-derived CDR1 and CDR2 are SNHLY and FYNNEI. The DNA of the CDR3 is TGTGCCACCAGCTCGGACAACAACGAGCAGTACTTC. Amino acid sequence: CATSSDNNEQYF.

V gene TRBV7-9 combines with J gene TRBJ2-7; possibly TRBD2 for D (7 bases). Trimming shortened V by 5 bases and J by 7 bases, and 30 bases separated the two germline ends. The germline V gene encodes CDR1 SEHNR and CDR2 FQNEAQ (reference sequence). The CDR3 runs to 18 residues. The CDR3 reads CASSPGEGGPRDLLEQYF. The CDR3 region has the DNA TGTGCCAGCAGCCCCGGAGAGGGGGGGCCCCGGGATTTATTGGAGCAGTACTTC.

The rearrangement joins TRBV18 to TRBJ2-7; TRBD2 is a possible D gene (5 bases). The CDR3 is made up of 15 amino acids. Germline CDR1 KGHSH, CDR2 LQKENI. Trimming removed 1 base from V and 3 bases from J, with 13 bases in between. The CDR3 loop reads CASSPLGRGIYEQYF. In nucleotides, the CDR3 is TGTGCCAGCTCACCACTAGGGCGAGGGATCTACGAGCAGTACTTC.

This clone has just a few counts. The V call is TRBV27, the J call TRBJ1-5, with TRBD1 matching over 7 bases. The germline gives CDR1 MNHEY, CDR2 SMNVEV (reference sequence). The CDR3 extends over 17 amino acids. V gave up 5 bases and J gave up 0 bases; unmatched junction bases: 10. The CDR3 DNA sequence: TGTGCCAGCAGTGCCCGGGACAGCGCATATAGCAATCAGCCCCAGCATTTT. It encodes CASSARDSAYSNQPQHF.

The gene calls are TRBV7-8 and TRBJ2-3; 9 bases agree with TRBD1. The CDR3 is 16 residues long. Germline CDR1 is SGHVS and CDR2 is FQNEAQ. With 2 bases clipped from V and 1 base from J, the junction kept 4 bases outside the gene matches. As DNA, the CDR3 is TGTGCCAGCAGCTTAAACAGGGGGCAGCGCACAGATACGCAGTATTTT. Translating gives CASSLNRGQRTDTQYF.

This clone was detected once. The J gene is TRBJ1-1, the V gene TRBV30; 7 nucleotides match TRBD1. V trimming: 3 bases; J trimming: 1 base; junction bases outside the gene matches: 2. Germline V gene data show CDR1 as GTSNPN and CDR2 as SVGIG (reference sequence). This CDR3 has 13 residues. In DNA form, the CDR3 reads TGTGCCTGGAGGCAGGGGGGGAACACTGAAGCTTTCTTT. Its protein product is CAWRQGGNTEAFF. Supplemented by reference TRBV30 and TRBJ1-1, the full variable domain reads SQTIHQWPATLVQPVGSPLSLECTVEGTSNPNLYWYRQAAGRGLQLLFYSVGIGQISSEVPQNLSASRPQDRQFILSSKKLLLSDSGFYLCAWRQGGNTEAFFGQGTRLTVV.

The chain links TRBV10-3 to TRBJ1-2; TRBD1 matches 10 bases. The germline gives CDR1 ENHRY, CDR2 SYGVKD. V lost 6 bases and J lost 1; bases outside the gene matches: 20. The CDR3 contains 20 residues. The CDR3 loop is CAIRVGTGVKSSTNNYGYTF. The CDR3 DNA reads as TGTGCCATCAGAGTTGGGACAGGGGTAAAATCCTCGACTAATAACTATGGCTACACCTTC.

The chain couples TRBV3-1 (or the pseudogene TRBV3-2) to TRBJ1-5; no reliable D call. CDR1 is LGHDT, CDR2 YNNKEL, per germline (reference sequence). The CDR3 length is 15 residues. Trimming took 1 base from V and 0 from J, leaving 7 bases between them. CDR3 bases: TGTGCCAGCAGCCAAGGCAGAATTAGCAATCAGCCCCAGCATTTT. This gives the protein CASSQGRISNQPQHF.

The V gene is TRBV30, the J gene TRBJ2-5, with TRBD2 matching 7 bases. J was trimmed by 3 bases and V by 5 bases; bases with no gene match: 0. The CDR3 runs 11 residues. Germline values: CDR1 GTSNPN, CDR2 SVGIG (reference sequence). CDR3 in DNA: TGTGCCTGGGCGGGAGAAGAGACCCAGTACTTC. Translating it yields CAWAGEETQYF.

This clone was picked up a small number of times. The chain employs TRBV9 and TRBJ1-3; D remains ambiguous. CDR1 and CDR2 from the germline V gene are SGDLS and YYNGEE. Trimming cost V 0 bases and J 0 bases, with 4 bases left between them. This CDR3 has 14 amino acids. The CDR3 spells CASSVDSSGNTIYF. CDR3 bases: TGTGCCAGCAGCGTAGACTCCTCTGGAAACACCATATATTTT. The complete variable domain, with remaining parts taken from reference TRBV9 and TRBJ1-3, reads DSGVTQTPKHLITATGQRVTLRCSPRSGDLSVYWYQQSLDQGLQFLIQYYNGEERAKGNILERFSAQQFPDLHSELNLSSLELGDSALYFCASSVDSSGNTIYFGEGSWLTVV.

The chain is built from TRBV4-3 and TRBJ2-1, with TRBD1 matching 10 bases. J lost 10 bases, V lost 4 bases, and 7 bases had no gene match. The V gene's germline CDR1 is LGHNA and CDR2 YSLEER. The CDR3 sequence is 14 residues long. The CDR3 nucleotides are TGCGCCAGCAGCCCAACAGACAGGGGGCGGGAGCAGTTCTTC. Residues: CASSPTDRGREQFF.

The V call is TRBV5-5, the J call TRBJ1-1; TRBD1 aligns across 7 bases. Losses at the gene ends were 0 bases for V and 10 bases for J; bases not matched to a gene: 6. This CDR3 region has 13 residues. Germline CDR1 reads SGHKS; CDR2 reads YYEKEE (reference sequence). The CDR3 coding sequence is TGTGCCAGCAGCTTGGAGACAGGGTTAGGAGCTTTCTTT. Protein product: CASSLETGLGAFF. The full variable domain, rest sourced from reference TRBV5-5 and TRBJ1-1, is DAGVTQSPTHLIKTRGQQVTLRCSPISGHKSVSWYQQVLGQGPQFIFQYYEKEERGRGNFPDRFSARQFPNYSSELNVNALLLGDSALYLCASSLETGLGAFFGQGTRLTVV.

This clone was found once. V and J are TRBV5-1 and TRBJ2-5; a possible D gene is TRBD2 (6 bases). Per the germline V gene, CDR1 is SGHRS and CDR2 is YFSETQ. This CDR3 contains 13 residues. V lost 5 bases, J lost 2 bases, and 10 bases lay in between. The CDR3 DNA follows: TGCGCCAGCAGAGGAGGGACTCAAGAGACCCAGTACTTC. Protein sequence: CASRGGTQETQYF.

The CDR3 loop is CATETEQGGAFF. As DNA, the CDR3 is TGTGCCACCGAAACTGAACAGGGGGGAGCTTTCTTT. This chain uses TRBV10-3 with TRBJ1-1, with 8 bases aligning to TRBD1. This CDR3 has 12 amino acids. From germline, CDR1 is ENHRY and CDR2 SYGVKD. V lost 10 bases to trimming and J lost 10 bases; unmatched junction nucleotides: 11.

Only a few counts were recorded for this clone. The gene calls are TRBV6-4 and TRBJ2-1; 9 bases line up with TRBD2. This CDR3 contains 15 residues. CDR1 and CDR2 (germline): MRHNA, SNTAGT. The trim removed 5 bases at V and 5 bases at J, leaving 7 bases unmatched. CDR3 sequence (DNA): TGTGCCAGCAGTACCTCAGCGGGAGGCAACAATGAGCAGTTCTTC. Translating gives CASSTSAGGNNEQFF.

The rearrangement joins TRBV30 to TRBJ1-2, with D unresolved. The ends were cut back, 5 bases at V and 2 bases at J, with 12 bases in the middle. The CDR3 has 13 residues. Germline CDR1 GTSNPN, CDR2 SVGIG (reference sequence). The CDR3 here is CAWGTTRNYGYTF. The DNA of the CDR3 is TGTGCCTGGGGAACGACAAGGAACTATGGCTACACCTTC.

V is TRBV28 and J is TRBJ1-4, with TRBD1 as a possible D gene (6 bases). Germline CDR1 reads MDHEN; CDR2 reads SYDVKM. Trimming took off 1 base at V and 0 bases at J, with 9 bases between the two ends. CDR3 length: 16 residues. The CDR3 bases are TGTGCCAGCAGTTTATTACAGGGAGCAACTAATGAAAAACTGTTTTTT. Amino acids: CASSLLQGATNEKLFF.

The chain carries TRBV5-1 and TRBJ2-3, with D possibly TRBD1 on 6 matching bases. Germline loops: CDR1 SGHRS, CDR2 YFSETQ. The CDR3 length is 15 residues. The V gene lost 4 bases and the J gene lost 1 base, with 13 bases spanning the gap. The CDR3 loop is CASSMDSPGTDTQYF. CDR3 bases: TGCGCCAGCAGCATGGACAGTCCGGGCACAGATACGCAGTATTTT.

The chain combines TRBV19 with TRBJ2-4, with 12 nucleotides matching TRBD2. From germline, CDR1 is LNHDA and CDR2 SQIVND (reference sequence). The V and J ends lost 6 bases and 3 bases, in that order; junction bases with no gene match: 3. The CDR3 extends over 15 amino acids. The chain's CDR3 is CASSRGLAGKNIQYF. In nucleotides, the CDR3 is TGTGCCAGTAGCCGGGGACTAGCGGGCAAAAACATTCAGTACTTC.

The chain is built from TRBV19 and TRBJ2-5, with 8 bases that match TRBD1. V lost 6 bases and J lost 4; bases outside the gene matches: 10. Germline values: CDR1 LNHDA, CDR2 SQIVND (reference sequence). This CDR3 comprises 15 residues. CDR3 loop: CASSQGATAAETQYF. The DNA for the CDR3 is TGTGCCAGTAGCCAGGGGGCCACGGCCGCAGAGACCCAGTACTTC.